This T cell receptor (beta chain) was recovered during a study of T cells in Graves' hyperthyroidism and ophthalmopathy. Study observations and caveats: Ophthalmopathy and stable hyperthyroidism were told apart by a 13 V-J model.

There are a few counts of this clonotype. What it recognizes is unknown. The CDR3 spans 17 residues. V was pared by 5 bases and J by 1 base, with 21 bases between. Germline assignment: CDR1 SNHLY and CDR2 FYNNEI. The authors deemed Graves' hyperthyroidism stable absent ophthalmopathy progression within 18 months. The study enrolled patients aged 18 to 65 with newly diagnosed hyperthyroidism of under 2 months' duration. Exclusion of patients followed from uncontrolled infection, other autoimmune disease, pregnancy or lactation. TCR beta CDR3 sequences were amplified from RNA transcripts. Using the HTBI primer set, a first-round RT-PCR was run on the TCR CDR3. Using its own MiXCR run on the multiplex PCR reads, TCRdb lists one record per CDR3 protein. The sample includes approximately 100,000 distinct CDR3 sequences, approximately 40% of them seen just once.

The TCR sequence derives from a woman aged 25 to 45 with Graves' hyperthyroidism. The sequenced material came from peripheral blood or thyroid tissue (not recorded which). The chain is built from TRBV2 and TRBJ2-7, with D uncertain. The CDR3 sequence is CASSFDQGRWNSYEQYF. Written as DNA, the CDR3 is TGTGCCAGCAGTTTTGATCAAGGCAGATGGAATTCCTACGAGCAGTACTTC.